These T cell receptor beta chains were read from a single sample in a study of CD8+CD57+ T cells in acquired aplastic anemia. Via MiXCR, TCRdb re-called the reads, giving one row per CDR3 protein. The sample carries around 210,000 distinct CDR3 sequences, 65% recorded once. Sequenced input: sorted CD4+, CD8+, or CD8+CD57+ T cells (not recorded which) from PBMCs. The receptor source for this set is a human donor with aplastic anemia. The CDR3 runs from the conserved cysteine through the conserved F or W. D genes are given only for firm matches. Expanded clones get a size class; other rows say once, few or many, or leave the size out.

V gene,D gene,J gene,clone size,CDR3 protein
TRBV19,TRBD1,TRBJ2-7,-,CASSLQGVTYEQYF
TRBV29-1,TRBD2,TRBJ2-1,-,CSSGLAGSNEQFF
TRBV29-1,-,TRBJ2-1,-,CSVGRRAAPYNEQFF
TRBV10-3,-,TRBJ2-2,many,CAISTENTGELFF
TRBV3-1,TRBD2,TRBJ2-1,many,CASSQTSGDLWPFF
TRBV5-6,TRBD2,TRBJ2-1,many,CASSLSGGYYNEQFF
TRBV19,-,TRBJ1-1,-,CASSIVYSAMNTEAFF
TRBV2,TRBD1,TRBJ2-7,-,CASSEETPGQGGYEQYF
TRBV19,-,TRBJ2-1,-,CASSIVSLSSYNEQFF
TRBV5-4,TRBD2,TRBJ2-7,-,CASSGLAGGDEQYF
TRBV5-8,-,-,-,CASSVDGVSYNEQFF
TRBV19,-,TRBJ2-3,-,CASTSVETDTQYF
TRBV14,TRBD1,TRBJ2-1,-,CASSQAGGANNEQFF
TRBV10-3,-,TRBJ1-2,-,CAINSGTYGYTF
TRBV10-3,-,TRBJ1-6,-,CAISENPGASSPLHF
TRBV29-1,-,TRBJ1-2,-,CSARQEGNGYTF
TRBV30,-,TRBJ2-3,-,CAWAGGVGTDTHYF
TRBV5-8,TRBD1,TRBJ1-3,-,CASSQTGQGNTIYF
TRBV5-1,TRBD2,TRBJ2-3,-,CASSPGRVRDTQYF
TRBV7-6,TRBD1,TRBJ2-7,many,CASSPTGTGGGEQYF
TRBV20-1,TRBD1,TRBJ2-3,few,CSAPNRQGVSDTQYF
TRBV7-8,TRBD2,TRBJ2-5,-,CASSHALGLAAFQETQYF
TRBV7-3,-,TRBJ1-3,-,CASSSTGTLGNTIYF
TRBV7-7,-,TRBJ2-2,few,CASSFLGGGELFF
TRBV10-3,TRBD2,TRBJ2-3,-,CAISESGRETQYF
TRBV12-3/TRBV12-4,TRBD2,TRBJ2-3,many,CASRGGGYTQYF
TRBV2,-,TRBJ1-4,many,CANPKATGRDEKLFF
TRBV7-9,-,TRBJ2-7,-,CASSPGPRSSYEQYF
TRBV20-1,TRBD2,TRBJ2-7,once,CSARRTSGGAPYEQYF
TRBV9,TRBD2,TRBJ2-7,many,CASSVGSGGAVSYEQYF
TRBV11-2,TRBD1,TRBJ2-6,once,CASRGESGTGARGANVLTF
TRBV20-1,-,TRBJ2-7,-,CSARSPGSYEQYF
TRBV2,-,-,-,CASSDVRESHEQFF
TRBV29-1,TRBD1,TRBJ1-2,-,CSASDRDNYGYTF
TRBV15,-,TRBJ2-2,once,CATSREFGTATGELFF
TRBV24-1,-,TRBJ2-5,-,CATSDRVTQYF
TRBV7-8,TRBD1,TRBJ1-6,-,CASSSDRGGNSPLHF
TRBV7-6,TRBD1,TRBJ1-1,-,CASSRYGRQGVSAGELNTEAFF
TRBV5-1,TRBD1,TRBJ2-7,-,CASSWGTGRAYEQYF
TRBV5-1,-,TRBJ1-1,-,CASSLGIGGWQVNTEAFF
TRBV15,TRBD1,TRBJ2-7,-,CATSRDIRTGEQYF
TRBV7-2,-,TRBJ1-6,-,CASSFGWTGAPLHF
TRBV7-2,-,TRBJ2-6,-,CASSFQAGANVLTF
TRBV9,TRBD1,TRBJ1-1,-,CASSEGTGINTEAFF
TRBV30,-,TRBJ2-2,-,CACLMPGTLDTGELFF
TRBV15,-,TRBJ2-1,-,CATSRVAGSYNEQFF
TRBV25-1,TRBD2,-,-,CASSLGTSGTTWSYEQYF
TRBV20-1,-,TRBJ1-1,-,CSARDRLPNTEAFF